Following are 10 T cell receptor beta chains from one sample sequenced in a study of shared clonotypes between healthy human individuals. Repertoires were generated with immunoSEQ multiplex PCR, while TCRdb's copy carries only in-frame clones and drops some. The sample includes 800,000 to 1,200,000 clones, around 78% of them seen just once. Material for sequencing was memory CD4+ T cells from PBMCs. Subset in this sample: CD45RA-negative fraction. These receptors came from a man aged 18 to 29 in good health. Some clones in this sample may be carry-over from other donors' samples.

V usage is TRBV2 and J usage is TRBJ2-2; D not certain. Deletions cut 7 bases from V and 0 bases from J, with 9 bases between. Germline CDR1 and CDR2: SNHLY and FYNNEI. The CDR3 runs 14 residues. The CDR3 DNA reads as TGTGCCAGCAATAGGAGTCCGAACACCGGGGAGCTGTTTTTT. This encodes CASNRSPNTGELFF.

This chain connects TRBV7-2 to TRBJ1-5; 8 nucleotides match TRBD1. Germline V gene data show CDR1 as SGHTA and CDR2 as FQGNSA. The CDR3 sequence is 15 residues long. V dropped 1 base and J dropped 7; count of bases not matched to a gene: 6. CDR3 amino acids: CASSLEQGVRQPQHF. DNA for the CDR3: TGTGCCAGCAGCTTAGAACAGGGGGTTAGACAGCCCCAGCATTTT.

This chain links TRBV6-5 with TRBJ1-1; possible D gene TRBD1, 5 bases. CDR1 MNHEY and CDR2 SVGAGI come from the germline V gene. The CDR3 is 14 amino acids. Trimming took 5 bases from V and 0 from J, leaving 10 bases between them. The CDR3 loop reads CASSPQGVNTEAFF. The CDR3 nucleotides are TGTGCCAGCAGTCCCCAGGGTGTGAACACTGAAGCTTTCTTT.

The chain joins TRBV5-1 to TRBJ2-1; no firm D call. From germline, CDR1 is SGHRS and CDR2 YFSETQ. The CDR3 spans 14 residues. The V and J ends lost 6 bases and 5 bases respectively, with 15 bases between them. This CDR3 reads CASKVGTLHNEQFF. CDR3 coding DNA: TGCGCCAGCAAAGTAGGCACACTTCACAATGAGCAGTTCTTC.

The chain employs TRBV5-6 and TRBJ2-3; possible D gene TRBD2, 5 bases. CDR3 length: 17 amino acids. Germline V gene lookup returns CDR1 SGHDT and CDR2 YYEEEE. Trimming left V 3 bases short and J 0 bases short, with 17 bases between. The CDR3 nucleotides are TGTGCCAGCAGCTGGACGGTGGGAGCGGCGAGCACAGATACGCAGTATTTT. Amino acid sequence: CASSWTVGAASTDTQYF.

V is TRBV10-3 and J is TRBJ2-1, with D unresolved. Germline V CDR1 and CDR2: ENHRY, SYGVKD. The CDR3 runs 12 residues. V lost 2 bases and J 12 bases, leaving 11 bases between the germline ends. In nucleotides, the CDR3 is TGTGCCATCAGTGAGGGTACCCCGGGGCAGTTCTTC. Protein sequence: CAISEGTPGQFF.

This sequence joins TRBV5-4 and TRBJ1-4, with 7 bases that match TRBD1. This CDR3 is built from 15 residues. Looked up from germline, CDR1 is SGHNT and CDR2 is YYREEE (reference sequence). V shed 3 bases, J shed 0 bases, and the junction held 2 bases outside the gene matches. CDR3 sequence reads: CASSSGTATNEKLFF. CDR3 DNA: TGTGCCAGCAGCTCGGGGACAGCAACTAATGAAAAACTGTTTTTT.

Worth noting for this clone: The same CDR3 also results from other DNA sequences found in this sample. The chain couples TRBV5-1 to TRBJ2-5; the D gene is possibly TRBD1 (7 bases). The CDR3 is 13 amino acids. CDR1 and CDR2 (germline): SGHRS, YFSETQ. Trimming took off 5 bases at V and 5 bases at J, with 13 bases between the two ends. The CDR3: CASRPGGLETQYF. The CDR3, as DNA: TGCGCCAGCAGACCAGGGGGGCTGGAGACCCAGTACTTC.

V is TRBV7-3 and J is TRBJ2-6; perhaps TRBD1 as D (6 bases). The CDR3 consists of 16 residues. The germline CDR1 and CDR2 sequences are SGHTA and FQGTGA. Trimming cost V 7 bases and J 0 bases, with 13 bases left between them. This CDR3 is CASTTIGGSGANVLTF. CDR3 coding DNA: TGTGCCAGCACCACCATAGGGGGCTCTGGGGCCAACGTCCTGACTTTC. Full variable domain (rest looked up from reference TRBV7-3 and TRBJ2-6): GAGVSQTPSNKVTEKGKYVELRCDPISGHTALYWYRQSLGQGPEFLIYFQGTGAADDSGLPNDRFFAVRPEGSVSTLKIQRTERGDSAVYLCASTTIGGSGANVLTFGAGSRLTVL.

The chain couples TRBV5-8 to TRBJ2-7; unclear D gene. Germline V gives CDR1 SGHTS, CDR2 YDEGEE. V lost 0 bases and J 0 bases, leaving 16 bases between the germline ends. The CDR3 consists of 17 residues. CDR3 loop: CASSLGVGRSYSYEQYF. CDR3 sequence (DNA): TGTGCCAGCAGCTTGGGCGTCGGGCGGAGCTACTCCTACGAGCAGTACTTC.